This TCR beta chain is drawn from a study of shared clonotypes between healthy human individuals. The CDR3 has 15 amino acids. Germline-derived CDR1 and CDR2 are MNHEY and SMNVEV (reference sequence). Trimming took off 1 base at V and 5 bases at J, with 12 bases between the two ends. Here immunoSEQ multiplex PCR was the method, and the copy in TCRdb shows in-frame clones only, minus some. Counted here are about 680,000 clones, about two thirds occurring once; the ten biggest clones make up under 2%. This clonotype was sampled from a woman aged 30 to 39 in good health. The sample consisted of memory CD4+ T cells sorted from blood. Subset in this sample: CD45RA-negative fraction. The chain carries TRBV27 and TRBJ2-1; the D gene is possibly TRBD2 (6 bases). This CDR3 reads CASSLLASANNEQFF. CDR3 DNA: TGTGCCAGCAGTTTATTGGCTAGCGCTAACAATGAGCAGTTCTTC.